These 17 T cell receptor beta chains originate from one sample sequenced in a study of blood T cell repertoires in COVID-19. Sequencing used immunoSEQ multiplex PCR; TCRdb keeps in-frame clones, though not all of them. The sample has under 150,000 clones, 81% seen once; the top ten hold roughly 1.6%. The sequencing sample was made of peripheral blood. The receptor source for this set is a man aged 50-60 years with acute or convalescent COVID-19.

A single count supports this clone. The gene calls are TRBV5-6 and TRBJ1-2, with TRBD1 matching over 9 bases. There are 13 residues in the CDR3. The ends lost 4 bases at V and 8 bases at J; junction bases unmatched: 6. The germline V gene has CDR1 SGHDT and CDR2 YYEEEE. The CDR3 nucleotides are TGTGCCAGCAGCCGGGGACAGGGAGGAGGCTACACCTTC. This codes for CASSRGQGGGYTF.

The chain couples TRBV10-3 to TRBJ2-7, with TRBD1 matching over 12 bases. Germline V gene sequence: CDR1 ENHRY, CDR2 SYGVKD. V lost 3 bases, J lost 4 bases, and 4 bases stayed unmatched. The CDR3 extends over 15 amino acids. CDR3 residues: CAISDPGQGAYEQYF. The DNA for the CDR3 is TGTGCCATCAGTGACCCGGGACAGGGGGCTTACGAGCAGTACTTC.

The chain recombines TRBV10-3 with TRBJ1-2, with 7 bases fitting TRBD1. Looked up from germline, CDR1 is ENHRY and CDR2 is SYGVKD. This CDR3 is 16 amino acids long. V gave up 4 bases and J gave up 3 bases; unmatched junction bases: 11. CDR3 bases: TGTGCCATCAGTGCTAGTATGCAGGGGGGAGACTATGGCTACACCTTC. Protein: CAISASMQGGDYGYTF.

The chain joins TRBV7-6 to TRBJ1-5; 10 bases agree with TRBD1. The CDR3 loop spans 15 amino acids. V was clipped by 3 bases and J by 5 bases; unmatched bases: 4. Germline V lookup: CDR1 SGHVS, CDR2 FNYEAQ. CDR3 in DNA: TGTGCCAGCAGCTTGGGGACAGGGGCCGATCAGCCCCAGCATTTT. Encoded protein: CASSLGTGADQPQHF.

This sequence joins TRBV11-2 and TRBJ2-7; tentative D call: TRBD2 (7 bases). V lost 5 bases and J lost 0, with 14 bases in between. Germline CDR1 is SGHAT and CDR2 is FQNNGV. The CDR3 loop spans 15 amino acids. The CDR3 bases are TGTGCCAGCAGCAGGAAGGGGGGGGACTCCTACGAGCAGTACTTC. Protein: CASSRKGGDSYEQYF. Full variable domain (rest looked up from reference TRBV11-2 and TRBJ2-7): EAGVAQSPRYKIIEKRQSVAFWCNPISGHATLYWYQQILGQGPKLLIQFQNNGVVDDSQLPKDRFSAERLKGVDSTLKIQPAKLEDSAVYLCASSRKGGDSYEQYFGPGTRLTVT.

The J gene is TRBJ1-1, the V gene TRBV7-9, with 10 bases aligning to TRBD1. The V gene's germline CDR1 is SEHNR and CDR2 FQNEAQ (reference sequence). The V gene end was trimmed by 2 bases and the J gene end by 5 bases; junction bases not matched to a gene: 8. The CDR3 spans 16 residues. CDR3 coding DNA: TGTGCCAGCAGCTTATCTTCGACAGGGGGCGGTACTGAAGCTTTCTTT. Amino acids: CASSLSSTGGGTEAFF.

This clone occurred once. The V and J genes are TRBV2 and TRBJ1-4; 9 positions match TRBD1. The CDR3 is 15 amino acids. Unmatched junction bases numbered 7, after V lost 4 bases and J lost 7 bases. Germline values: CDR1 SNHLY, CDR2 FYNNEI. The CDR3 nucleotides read TGTGCCAGCAGTGTCTTGACAGGGGGGGGTGAAAAACTGTTTTTT. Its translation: CASSVLTGGGEKLFF.

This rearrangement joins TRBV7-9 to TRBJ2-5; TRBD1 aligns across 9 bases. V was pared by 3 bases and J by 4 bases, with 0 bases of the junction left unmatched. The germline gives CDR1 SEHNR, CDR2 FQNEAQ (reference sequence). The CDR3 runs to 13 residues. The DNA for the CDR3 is TGTGCCAGCAGCTTGGACAGGGGAGAGACCCAGTACTTC. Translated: CASSLDRGETQYF.

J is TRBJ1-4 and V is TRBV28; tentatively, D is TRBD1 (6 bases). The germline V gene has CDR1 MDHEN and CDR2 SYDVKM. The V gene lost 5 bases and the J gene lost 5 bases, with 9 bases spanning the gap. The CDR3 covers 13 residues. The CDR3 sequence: CASSITGNEKLFF. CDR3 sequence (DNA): TGTGCCAGCAGTATAACAGGGAATGAAAAACTGTTTTTT.

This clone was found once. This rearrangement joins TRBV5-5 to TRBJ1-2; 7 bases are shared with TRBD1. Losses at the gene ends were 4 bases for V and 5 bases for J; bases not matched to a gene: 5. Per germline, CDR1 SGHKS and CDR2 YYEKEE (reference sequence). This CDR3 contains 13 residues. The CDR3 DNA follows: TGTGCCAGCAGCCCGACAGGGAATTATGGCTACACCTTC. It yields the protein CASSPTGNYGYTF.

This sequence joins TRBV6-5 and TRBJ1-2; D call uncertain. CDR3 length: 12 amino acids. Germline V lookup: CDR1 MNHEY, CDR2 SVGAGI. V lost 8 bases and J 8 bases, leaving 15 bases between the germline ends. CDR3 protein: CASSQAPWGYTF. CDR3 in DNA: TGTGCCAGCTCCCAAGCCCCGTGGGGCTACACCTTC.

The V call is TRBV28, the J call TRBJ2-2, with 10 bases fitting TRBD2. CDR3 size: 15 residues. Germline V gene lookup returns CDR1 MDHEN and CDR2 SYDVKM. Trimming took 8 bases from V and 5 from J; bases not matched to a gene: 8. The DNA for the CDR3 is TGTGCCAGCGGTCAAGCGGGGGGGCGGACCGGGGAGCTGTTTTTT. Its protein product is CASGQAGGRTGELFF.

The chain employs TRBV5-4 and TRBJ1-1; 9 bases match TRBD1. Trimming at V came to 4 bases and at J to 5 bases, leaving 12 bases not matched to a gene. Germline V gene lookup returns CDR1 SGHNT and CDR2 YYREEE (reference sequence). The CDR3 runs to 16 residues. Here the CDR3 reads CASSPGTGFVRTEAFF. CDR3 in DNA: TGTGCCAGCAGCCCCGGGACAGGGTTCGTTCGTACTGAAGCTTTCTTT.

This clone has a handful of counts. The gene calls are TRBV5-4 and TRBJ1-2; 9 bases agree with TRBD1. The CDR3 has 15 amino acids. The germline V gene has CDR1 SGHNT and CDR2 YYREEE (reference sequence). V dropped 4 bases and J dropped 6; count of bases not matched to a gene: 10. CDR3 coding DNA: TGTGCCAGCAGCCCTGGGGACAGGGTAAGAGATGGCTACACCTTC. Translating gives CASSPGDRVRDGYTF.

In DNA form, the CDR3 reads TGTGCCAGCAGCATAGACAGGGTTTCTAGTTCACCCCTCCACTTT. Amino acids: CASSIDRVSSSPLHF. The V gene is TRBV27, the J gene TRBJ1-6, with 7 bases fitting TRBD1. The CDR3 is 15 amino acids. CDR1 is MNHEY, CDR2 SMNVEV, per germline (reference sequence). V lost 6 bases and J lost 9; bases outside the gene matches: 11.

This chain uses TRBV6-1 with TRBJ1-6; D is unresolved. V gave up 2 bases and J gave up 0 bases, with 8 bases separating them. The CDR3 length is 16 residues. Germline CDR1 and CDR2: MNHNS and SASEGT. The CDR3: CASSELLSSYNSPLHF. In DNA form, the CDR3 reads TGTGCCAGCAGTGAACTGTTGAGCTCCTATAATTCACCCCTCCACTTT.

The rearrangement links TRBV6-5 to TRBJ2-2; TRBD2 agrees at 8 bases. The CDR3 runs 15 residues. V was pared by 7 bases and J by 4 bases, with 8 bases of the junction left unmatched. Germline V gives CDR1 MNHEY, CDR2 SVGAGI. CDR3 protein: CASKTGGASTGELFF. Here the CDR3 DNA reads TGTGCCAGCAAAACGGGGGGGGCTAGCACCGGGGAGCTGTTTTTT.